This TCR beta chain was found in a study of cytomegalovirus exposure and HLA in healthy donors. This CDR3 region has 16 residues. CDR1 SGHRS and CDR2 YFSETQ come from the germline V gene. The V and J ends lost 0 bases and 4 bases respectively, with 13 bases between them. A multiplex PCR was run with 60 Vbeta primers and 13 Jbeta primers. Measured with immunoSEQ multiplex PCR; TCRdb has only the in-frame clones, and not every one. The sample contains about 140,000 clones, 70% to 80% of which appear only once. The V and J genes are TRBV5-1 and TRBJ2-2; possibly TRBD1 for D (6 bases). The TCR sequence derives from a woman between 50 and 59 years old in good health and CMV-seropositive. The material sequenced was PBMCs. The CDR3: CASSLATGVGTGELFF. The CDR3 nucleotides read TGCGCCAGCAGCTTGGCGACAGGAGTGGGCACCGGGGAGCTGTTTTTT.